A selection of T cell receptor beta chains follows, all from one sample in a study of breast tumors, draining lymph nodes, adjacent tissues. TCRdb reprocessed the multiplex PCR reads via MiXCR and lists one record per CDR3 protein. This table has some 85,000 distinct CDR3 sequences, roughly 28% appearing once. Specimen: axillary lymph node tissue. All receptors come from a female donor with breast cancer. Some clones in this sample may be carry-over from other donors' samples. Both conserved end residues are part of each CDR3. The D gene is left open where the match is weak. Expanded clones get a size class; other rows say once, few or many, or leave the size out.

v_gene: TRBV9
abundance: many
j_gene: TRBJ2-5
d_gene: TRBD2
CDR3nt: TGTGCCAGCAGCCCGGGACTAGCGGAGTTTCGAGAGACCCAGTACTTC
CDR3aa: CASSPGLAEFRETQYF

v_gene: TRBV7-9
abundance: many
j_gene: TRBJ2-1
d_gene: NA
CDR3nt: TGTGCCAGCAGCTTAGAAGGTGGTGGGGGGAATGAGCAGTTCTTC
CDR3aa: CASSLEGGGGNEQFF

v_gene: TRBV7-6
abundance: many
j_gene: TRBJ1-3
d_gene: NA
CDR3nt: TGTGCCAGCAGCTTAGGGCGTGGAAACACCATATATTTT
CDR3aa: CASSLGRGNTIYF

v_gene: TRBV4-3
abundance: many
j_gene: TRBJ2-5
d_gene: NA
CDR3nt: TGCGCCAGCAGCCAAGAATGGCGACAAGAGACCCAGTACTTC
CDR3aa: CASSQEWRQETQYF

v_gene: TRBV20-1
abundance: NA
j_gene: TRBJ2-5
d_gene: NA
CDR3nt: TGCAGTGCGGCGGGTAGTGGCGGGACCCCCCACCAAGAGACCCAGTACTTC
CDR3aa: CSAAGSGGTPHQETQYF

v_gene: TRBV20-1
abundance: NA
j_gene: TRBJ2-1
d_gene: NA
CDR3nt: TGCAGTGCTAAGGGTTCAGAGGGAGTCGGCTACAATGAGCAGTCCTTC
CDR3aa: CSAKGSEGVGYNEQSF

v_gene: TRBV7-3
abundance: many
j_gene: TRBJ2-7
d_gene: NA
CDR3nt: TGTGCCAGCAGCCGACCACGTAAATCCTCGTACGAGCAGTACTTC
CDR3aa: CASSRPRKSSYEQYF

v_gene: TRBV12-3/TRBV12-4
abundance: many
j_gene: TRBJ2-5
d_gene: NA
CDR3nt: TGTGCCAGCAGTTTGACGACAGAAGAGACCCAGTACTTC
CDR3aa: CASSLTTEETQYF

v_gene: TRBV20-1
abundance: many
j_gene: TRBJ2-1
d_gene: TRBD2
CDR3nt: TGCAGTGCCACGAGGCAGTTAAGGACTAGCGGGAGGGGAGAGCAGTTCTTC
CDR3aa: CSATRQLRTSGRGEQFF

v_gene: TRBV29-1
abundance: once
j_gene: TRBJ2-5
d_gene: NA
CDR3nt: TGCAGCGTCGAGGGTGGGGAGACCCAGTACTTC
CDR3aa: CSVEGGETQYF

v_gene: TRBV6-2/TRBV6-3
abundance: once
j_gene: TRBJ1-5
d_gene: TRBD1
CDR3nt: TGTGCCAGCGCCGGGACAGGCAGCGGGGGGCCCCAGCATTTT
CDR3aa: CASAGTGSGGPQHF

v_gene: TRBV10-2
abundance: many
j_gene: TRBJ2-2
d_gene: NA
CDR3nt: TGCGCCAGCAGTGAGTCGACGAGCGGGGGGGAGCTGTTTTTT
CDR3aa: CASSESTSGGELFF

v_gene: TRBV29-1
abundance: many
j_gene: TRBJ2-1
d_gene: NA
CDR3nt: TGCAGCGTTAGGGGCGCGGGCAATTACAATGAGCAGTTCTTC
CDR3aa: CSVRGAGNYNEQFF

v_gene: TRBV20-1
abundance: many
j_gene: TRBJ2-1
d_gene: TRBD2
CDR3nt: TGCAGTGCTAGAGATCTGGAGCGGGAGACCAGCAATGAGCAGTTCTTC
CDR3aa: CSARDLERETSNEQFF

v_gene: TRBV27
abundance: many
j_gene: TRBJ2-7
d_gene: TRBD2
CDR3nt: TGTGCCAGCCGGGGGGAAGGGGTTTTCGCCGAGCAGTACTTC
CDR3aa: CASRGEGVFAEQYF

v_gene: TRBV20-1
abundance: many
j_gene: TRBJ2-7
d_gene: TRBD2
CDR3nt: TGCAGTGCTAGATCAATAGCGGGGGGCTCCTACGAGCAGTACTTC
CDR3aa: CSARSIAGGSYEQYF

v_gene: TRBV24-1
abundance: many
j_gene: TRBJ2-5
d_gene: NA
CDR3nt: TGTGCCACCAGTGATTGGGGCAGCGAGGAGCAAGAGACCCAGTACTTC
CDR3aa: CATSDWGSEEQETQYF

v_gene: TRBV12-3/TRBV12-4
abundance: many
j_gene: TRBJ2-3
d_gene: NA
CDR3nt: TGTGCCAGCAGTTTCAACCCGGATACGCAGTATTTT
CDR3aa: CASSFNPDTQYF

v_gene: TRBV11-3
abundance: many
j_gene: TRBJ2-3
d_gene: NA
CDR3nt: TGTGCCAGCAGCCAAGCGACTACTAGCACAGATACGCAGTATTTT
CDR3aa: CASSQATTSTDTQYF

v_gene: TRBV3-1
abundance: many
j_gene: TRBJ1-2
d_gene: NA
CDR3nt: TGTGCCAGCAGCCAGACTCCCCGTATTCCAGCTGGCTACACCTTC
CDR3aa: CASSQTPRIPAGYTF

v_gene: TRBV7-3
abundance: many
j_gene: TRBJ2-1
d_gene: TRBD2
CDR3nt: TGTGCCAGCAGTCGTCAACCAGCGGGAGAGACTGAGCAGTTCTTC
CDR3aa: CASSRQPAGETEQFF

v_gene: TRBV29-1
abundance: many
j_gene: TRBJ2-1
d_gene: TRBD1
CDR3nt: TGCAGCACTGGACAGGGGGTTTTAGATGAGCAGTTCTTC
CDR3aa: CSTGQGVLDEQFF

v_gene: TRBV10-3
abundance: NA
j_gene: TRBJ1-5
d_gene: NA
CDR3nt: TGTGCCATCAGTGAGTCGGGGGGCGGCAATCAGCCCCAGCATTTT
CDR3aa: CAISESGGGNQPQHF

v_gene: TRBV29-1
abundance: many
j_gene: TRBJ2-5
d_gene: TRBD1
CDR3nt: TGCAGCGTTGATCAGGGGGCAGTGACCCAGTACTTC
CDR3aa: CSVDQGAVTQYF

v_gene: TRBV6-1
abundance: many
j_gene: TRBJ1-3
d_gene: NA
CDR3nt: TGTGCCAGCAGCCTGACCCGAGCAGAAAACACCATATATTTT
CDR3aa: CASSLTRAENTIYF

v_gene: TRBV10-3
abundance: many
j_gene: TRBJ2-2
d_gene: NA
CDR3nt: TGTGCCATCAGTGATGGGGGCAGGGGCACCGGGGAGCTGTTTTTT
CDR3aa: CAISDGGRGTGELFF

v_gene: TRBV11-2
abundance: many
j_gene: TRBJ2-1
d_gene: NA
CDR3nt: TGTGCCAGCAGCTCGGGGGCCCTCGACAATGAGCAGTTCTTC
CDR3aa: CASSSGALDNEQFF

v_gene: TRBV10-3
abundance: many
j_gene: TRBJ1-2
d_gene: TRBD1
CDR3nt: TGTGCCATCAGTGGTGGACAGGGCGCTAACTATGGCTACACCTTC
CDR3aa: CAISGGQGANYGYTF

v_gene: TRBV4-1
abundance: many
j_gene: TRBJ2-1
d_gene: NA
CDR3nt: TGCGCCAGCAGCCAAGCCCCACAGATTTCCCCCCTGAGCGGATGGTGGAGTGAGCAGTTCTTC
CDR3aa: CASSQAPQISPLSGWWSEQFF

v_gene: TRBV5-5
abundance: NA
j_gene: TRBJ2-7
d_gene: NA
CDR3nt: TGTGCCAGCAGCGATCTCGGGGCCCCCCTCTCGGGTTACGAGCAGTACTTC
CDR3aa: CASSDLGAPLSGYEQYF

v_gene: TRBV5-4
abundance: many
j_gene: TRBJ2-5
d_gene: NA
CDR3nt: TGTGCCAGCAGCTTGGATACGCAGACCCAGTACTTC
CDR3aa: CASSLDTQTQYF

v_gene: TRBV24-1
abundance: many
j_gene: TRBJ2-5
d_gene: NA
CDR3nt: TGTGCCACCGGAGGGGGCGAAGAGACCCAGTACTTC
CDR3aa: CATGGGEETQYF

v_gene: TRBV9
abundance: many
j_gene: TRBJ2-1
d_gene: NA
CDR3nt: TGTGCCAGCAGCGTAGAAAAGGGAGATGAGCAGTTCTTC
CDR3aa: CASSVEKGDEQFF

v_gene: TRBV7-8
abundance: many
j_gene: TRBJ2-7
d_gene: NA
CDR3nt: TGTGCCAGCAGCTTTCTGAGGGAGTCTCGCTACGAGCAGTACTTC
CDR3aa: CASSFLRESRYEQYF

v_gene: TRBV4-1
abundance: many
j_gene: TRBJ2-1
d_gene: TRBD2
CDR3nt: TGCGCCAGCAGCCAAGAGGTCACTAGCGGGAGAGGTAATGAGCAGTTCTTC
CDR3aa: CASSQEVTSGRGNEQFF

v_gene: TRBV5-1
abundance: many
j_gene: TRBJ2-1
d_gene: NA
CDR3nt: TGCGCCAGCAGCCCGGACGGGTCCCTCTACAATGAGCAGTTCTTC
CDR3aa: CASSPDGSLYNEQFF

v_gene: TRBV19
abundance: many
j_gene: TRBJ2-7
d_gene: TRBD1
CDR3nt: TGTGCCAGTAGCCGGACAGGGGGCGACGAGCAGTACTTC
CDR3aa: CASSRTGGDEQYF

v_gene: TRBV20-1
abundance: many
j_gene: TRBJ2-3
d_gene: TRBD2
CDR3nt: TGCACCCGACTAGCGGGCACAGATACGCAGTATTTT
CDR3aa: CTRLAGTDTQYF

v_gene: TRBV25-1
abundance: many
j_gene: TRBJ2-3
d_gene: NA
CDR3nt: TGTGCCAGCAGTCCAATAGAAGCAGACGCAGATACGCAGTATTTT
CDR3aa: CASSPIEADADTQYF

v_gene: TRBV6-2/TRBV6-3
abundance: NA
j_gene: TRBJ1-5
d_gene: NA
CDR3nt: TGTGCCAGCAGTTACGGAGGGGGAGGGCAGCCCCAGCATTTT
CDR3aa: CASSYGGGGQPQHF

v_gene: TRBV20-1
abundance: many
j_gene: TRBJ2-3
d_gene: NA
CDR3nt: TGCAGCCTAACGGGCACAGATACGCAGTATTTT
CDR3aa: CSLTGTDTQYF

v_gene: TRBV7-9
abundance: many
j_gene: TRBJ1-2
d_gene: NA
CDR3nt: TGTGCCAGCAGCTTATTAGGTCGGGGGGATATCAACTATGGCTACACCTTC
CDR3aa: CASSLLGRGDINYGYTF

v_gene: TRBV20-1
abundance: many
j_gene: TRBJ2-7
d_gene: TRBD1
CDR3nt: TGCAGTGCTAGCCGCCCGACACTTACAGGGGCCTTCGAGCAGTACTTC
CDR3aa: CSASRPTLTGAFEQYF

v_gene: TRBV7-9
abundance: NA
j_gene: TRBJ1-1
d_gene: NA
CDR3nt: TGTGCCAGCAGCTTAGGGGTCCTCTTCTCGGGAACTGAAGCTTTCTTT
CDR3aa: CASSLGVLFSGTEAFF

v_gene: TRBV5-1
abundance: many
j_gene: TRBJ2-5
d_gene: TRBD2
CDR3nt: TGCGCCAGCAGCTTGGAGCGGGGGTTGTCAGAGACCCAGTACTTC
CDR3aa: CASSLERGLSETQYF

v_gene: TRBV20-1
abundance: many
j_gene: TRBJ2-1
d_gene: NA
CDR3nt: TGCAGTGCTAGAGCTCGACGGCAGGGGGGTCAAGTAGGTATTGAGCAGTTCTTC
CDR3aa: CSARARRQGGQVGIEQFF

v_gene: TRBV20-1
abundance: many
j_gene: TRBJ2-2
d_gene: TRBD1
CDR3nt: TGCAGTGCTACCGGGACAGGGTACACCGGGGAGCTGTTTTTT
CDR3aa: CSATGTGYTGELFF

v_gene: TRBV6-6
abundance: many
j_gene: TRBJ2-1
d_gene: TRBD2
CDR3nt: TGTGCCTCCCGGGCCACCACACTGGGGGGGAATGAGCAGTTCTTC
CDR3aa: CASRATTLGGNEQFF